The present T cell receptor beta chain was sequenced within a study of T cells in Graves' hyperthyroidism and ophthalmopathy (dated by TCRdb to between 2018 and 2020). As for the study more broadly: Peripheral blood was sampled at the time of initial diagnosis, prior to any treatment. To identify distinguishing TCR V-J signatures, a discovery cohort of some 100 patients was used, comprising under 45 with Graves' ophthalmopathy and around 60 with stable Graves' hyperthyroidism. The 90 to 100 discovery patients were randomly divided into training and test sets at a 7:3 ratio. An independent validation cohort of 18 to 20 hyperthyroidism patients and some 15 patients who later progressed to ophthalmopathy tested prospective prediction of ophthalmopathy. After sampling, hyperthyroidism patients received methimazole starting at 30 mg daily, and ophthalmopathy patients received high-dose intravenous methylprednisolone. The study also compared thyroid tissue and blood T-cell repertoires from 6 or 7 Graves' hyperthyroidism patients. TCR Vbeta CDR3 sequencing of 130 to 150 peripheral blood samples (approximately 44 ophthalmopathy, 75 to 80 hyperthyroidism and some 17 progressor patients) is reported in the paper. General findings and caveats noted by the study authors: During validation, the model predicted progression to ophthalmopathy a median of roughly six months ahead of onset, with almost 71% sensitivity and 72% to 80% specificity. A model built on a 13 V-J signature distinguished ophthalmopathy from stable hyperthyroidism, reaching approximately 89% sensitivity and around 81% specificity in cross-validation and 80%/75% in testing. Blood samples also contained most of the expanded thyroid clonotypes (frequency above 0.001), which suggests that blood repertoires may reflect thyroid immune responses. Sample size was not statistically predetermined, and blinding of investigators to group allocation was not performed.

Ophthalmopathy patients had moderately to severely active disease, with a Clinical Activity Score of 3 or more, a NOSPECS grade of 4 or more, and a disease duration of less than 3 months. The study excluded patients with uncontrolled infections, other autoimmune diseases, pregnancy or lactation. Clinical symptoms, serum thyroxine and TRAb, thyroid ultrasound, and orbital computed tomography formed the basis for the diagnoses. Ficoll-Paque density gradient centrifugation was used to isolate PBMCs from about 9 ml of fresh peripheral blood. Total RNA was extracted with Trizol reagent, and quality was checked on an Agilent 2100 Bioanalyzer. TCR beta CDR3 regions were amplified from RNA transcripts. For the first round of RT-PCR on the TCR CDR3, the HTBI primer set was used together with the Qiagen OneStep RT-PCR kit. A second multiplex PCR round built the libraries, followed by size selection and purification. The libraries were sequenced on an Illumina HiSeq2000 using paired-end 100 bp reads. The authors processed their data as follows. SOAPnuke was used to process the raw data, throwing out any read that contained adapters or uncalled bases, had a mean Phred below 15, or lacked an exact constant-primer or identifier match. COPE v1.2.5 was used to merge the high-quality paired reads, and each unique nucleotide sequence was defined as a clonotype. MiTCR v1.1 was used to align the clonotypes against IMGT TRBV, TRBD and TRBJ reference segments. The analysis was restricted to V-J combinations with a frequency above 0.0001, which together covered just over 99% of the repertoires. A TCS score was defined as the ratio of F50 (clonal expansion) to E x V (chaos), with BLOSUM62-based TCRdist applied between CDR3 peptides within each V-J. Welch's t-statistics and random forest reduced fewer than 600 V-J features to about 13, which were used in a naive Bayes classifier (R e1071). The public sequencing data were trimmed at Q25 with fastp and processed into clonotypes with MiXCR by TCRdb, which kept only in-frame beta chains. A single entry per CDR3 protein holds the most common genes and DNA from its merged rows. It is TCRdb's table, rather than the study itself, that gives the V and J calls and clone size. Present in this sample are more than 500,000 distinct CDR3 sequences, 15% to 20% of which were seen just once. The ten largest clones represent about 29% of the sample.

Worth noting for this clonotype: It lacks a known antigen. This could be a read error, since a much larger clone is one nucleotide away.

The V end loses 4 bases and the J end loses 0 bases, and a stretch of 6 bases separates them. Measured from the cysteine to the phenylalanine, the CDR3 is 13 residues long. CDR3 DNA only is kept here, 39 bases in frame from base 1. The germline V gene encodes CDR1 DFQATT and CDR2 SNEGSKA (reference sequence). Sequencing was done on a sample of blood. This receptor chain uses TRBV20-1 and TRBJ2-2; D gene: possibly TRBD2, on 5 matching bases. The sequence was collected from a woman aged 25 to 39 with Graves' ophthalmopathy. The DNA sequence follows: TGCAGTGCTACCGGGACGAACACCGGGGAGCTGTTTTTT. It translates to CSATGTNTGELFF.